This is a list of T cell receptor beta chains from one sample in a study of T cells in localized non-small cell lung cancer. Libraries were prepared by immunoSEQ multiplex PCR; TCRdb keeps only in-frame clonotypes and omits some of them. The data show roughly 16,000 clones, 75% to 90% seen once. The sample consisted of peripheral blood, taken before any cancer treatment. These receptors came from a male donor at least 60 years old with stage II squamous cell lung carcinoma. Each CDR3 is given with its conserved first and last residue. D genes are given only for firm matches. Rows give clone size only sometimes, using once, few, many, or a class for an expanded clone.

j_gene: TRBJ2-1
d_gene: TRBD2
v_gene: TRBV11-3
abundance: NA
CDR3aa: CASSQGLANEQFF
CDR3nt: TGTGCCAGCAGCCAGGGACTAGCTAATGAGCAGTTCTTC

j_gene: TRBJ2-7
d_gene: NA
v_gene: TRBV4-2
abundance: NA
CDR3aa: CASSQKGGGSGPAEQYF
CDR3nt: TGTGCCAGCAGCCAAAAAGGGGGGGGAAGCGGTCCTGCCGAGCAGTACTTC

j_gene: TRBJ2-7
d_gene: TRBD2
v_gene: TRBV25-1
abundance: NA
CDR3aa: CASSGAGLYEQYF
CDR3nt: TGTGCCAGCAGTGGAGCGGGGTTATACGAGCAGTACTTC

j_gene: TRBJ2-2
d_gene: TRBD1
v_gene: TRBV10-3
abundance: NA
CDR3aa: CAIHRGPNTGELFF
CDR3nt: TGTGCCATACACAGGGGTCCCAACACCGGGGAGCTGTTTTTT

j_gene: TRBJ2-1
d_gene: NA
v_gene: TRBV7-9
abundance: once
CDR3aa: CASAPDLNEQFF
CDR3nt: TGTGCCAGCGCTCCGGACCTCAATGAGCAGTTCTTC

j_gene: TRBJ1-4
d_gene: NA
v_gene: TRBV18
abundance: NA
CDR3aa: CASSPGQTTLDEKLFF
CDR3nt: TGTGCCAGCTCACCGGGTCAAACTACGTTAGATGAAAAACTGTTTTTT

j_gene: TRBJ1-4
d_gene: TRBD1
v_gene: TRBV27
abundance: NA
CDR3aa: CASSLFSRTGRDKNEKLFF
CDR3nt: TGTGCCAGCAGTTTATTTTCCAGGACAGGACGTGACAAAAATGAAAAACTGTTTTTT

j_gene: TRBJ2-3
d_gene: TRBD1
v_gene: TRBV29-1
abundance: NA
CDR3aa: CSVEGPDRASTDTQYF
CDR3nt: TGCAGCGTTGAAGGCCCTGACAGGGCTAGCACAGATACGCAGTATTTT

j_gene: TRBJ1-1
d_gene: NA
v_gene: TRBV7-9
abundance: NA
CDR3aa: CASSFRQNTEAFF
CDR3nt: TGTGCCAGCAGCTTCAGGCAGAACACTGAAGCTTTCTTT

j_gene: TRBJ2-3
d_gene: TRBD2
v_gene: TRBV28
abundance: NA
CDR3aa: CASSPWGAGEADTQYF
CDR3nt: TGTGCCAGCAGCCCCTGGGGCGCGGGAGAGGCAGATACGCAGTATTTT

j_gene: TRBJ2-3
d_gene: NA
v_gene: TRBV10-3
abundance: NA
CDR3aa: CAISESITSTDTQYF
CDR3nt: TGTGCCATCAGTGAGTCGATCACTAGCACAGATACGCAGTATTTT

j_gene: TRBJ2-5
d_gene: NA
v_gene: TRBV29-1
abundance: NA
CDR3aa: CSVGGQPQETQYF
CDR3nt: TGCAGCGTGGGGGGACAGCCCCAAGAGACCCAGTACTTC

j_gene: TRBJ2-7
d_gene: NA
v_gene: TRBV30
abundance: once
CDR3aa: CAWSRDAYSYEQYF
CDR3nt: TGTGCCTGGAGTAGGGACGCCTACTCCTACGAGCAGTACTTC

j_gene: TRBJ2-1
d_gene: NA
v_gene: TRBV19
abundance: NA
CDR3aa: CASTAGVPGWNEQFF
CDR3nt: TGTGCCAGTACCGCTGGGGTCCCGGGGTGGAATGAGCAGTTCTTC

j_gene: TRBJ2-5
d_gene: TRBD2
v_gene: TRBV5-6
abundance: NA
CDR3aa: CASSERGQREEKTQYF
CDR3nt: TGTGCCAGCAGCGAACGGGGCCAGCGGGAGGAAAAGACCCAGTACTTC

j_gene: TRBJ2-5
d_gene: TRBD1
v_gene: TRBV29-1
abundance: NA
CDR3aa: CSVDLGQAQYF
CDR3nt: TGCAGCGTTGATCTTGGACAGGCCCAGTACTTC

j_gene: TRBJ2-6
d_gene: NA
v_gene: TRBV28
abundance: NA
CDR3aa: CASSLPGLGANVLTF
CDR3nt: TGTGCCAGCAGTTTGCCTGGGCTCGGGGCCAACGTCCTGACTTTC

j_gene: TRBJ1-1
d_gene: NA
v_gene: TRBV4-1
abundance: few
CDR3aa: CASSLTEGTEAFF
CDR3nt: TGCGCCAGCAGCCTTACCGAGGGCACTGAAGCTTTCTTT

j_gene: TRBJ2-5
d_gene: TRBD1
v_gene: TRBV11-2
abundance: NA
CDR3aa: CASSLGQGAGETQYF
CDR3nt: TGTGCCAGCAGCCTGGGACAGGGGGCAGGAGAGACCCAGTACTTC

j_gene: TRBJ2-3
d_gene: NA
v_gene: TRBV7-2
abundance: NA
CDR3aa: CASSFPPDTQYF
CDR3nt: TGTGCCAGCAGCTTCCCCCCAGATACGCAGTATTTT

j_gene: TRBJ2-7
d_gene: TRBD1
v_gene: TRBV5-6
abundance: NA
CDR3aa: CASSSGQPYEQYF
CDR3nt: TGTGCCAGCAGCTCGGGACAGCCCTACGAGCAGTACTTC

j_gene: TRBJ2-1
d_gene: NA
v_gene: TRBV5-4
abundance: NA
CDR3aa: CASSLGVYNEQFF
CDR3nt: TGTGCCAGCAGCTTGGGAGTATACAATGAGCAGTTCTTC

j_gene: TRBJ2-1
d_gene: NA
v_gene: TRBV5-4
abundance: NA
CDR3aa: CASSDAPPGRNYNEQFF
CDR3nt: TGTGCCAGCAGCGACGCCCCCCCAGGGAGGAACTACAATGAGCAGTTCTTC

j_gene: TRBJ1-2
d_gene: TRBD1
v_gene: TRBV28
abundance: few
CDR3aa: CASSLKQGYTF
CDR3nt: TGTGCCAGCAGCTTGAAACAGGGGTACACCTTC

j_gene: TRBJ2-5
d_gene: TRBD1
v_gene: TRBV5-1
abundance: NA
CDR3aa: CASSFGQGGETQYF
CDR3nt: TGCGCCAGCAGCTTCGGACAGGGGGGAGAGACCCAGTACTTC

j_gene: TRBJ2-7
d_gene: NA
v_gene: TRBV7-8
abundance: NA
CDR3aa: CASSNRDGAYEQYF
CDR3nt: TGTGCCAGCAGCAACAGGGACGGTGCCTACGAGCAGTACTTC

j_gene: TRBJ2-2
d_gene: NA
v_gene: TRBV2
abundance: NA
CDR3aa: CASSEGLTELFF
CDR3nt: TGTGCCAGCAGTGAAGGGCTTACGGAGCTGTTTTTT

j_gene: TRBJ1-4
d_gene: NA
v_gene: TRBV2
abundance: NA
CDR3aa: CASSSGESNEKLFF
CDR3nt: TGTGCCAGCAGCTCAGGGGAGTCTAATGAAAAACTGTTTTTT

j_gene: TRBJ1-5
d_gene: TRBD1
v_gene: TRBV6-6
abundance: NA
CDR3aa: CASSYSTGARYQPQHF
CDR3nt: TGTGCCAGCAGTTACAGTACAGGGGCGCGATATCAGCCCCAGCATTTT

j_gene: TRBJ2-7
d_gene: NA
v_gene: TRBV5-4
abundance: NA
CDR3aa: CASSPPGPSGEQYF
CDR3nt: TGTGCCAGCAGCCCCCCCGGGCCTTCCGGTGAGCAGTACTTC

j_gene: TRBJ2-6
d_gene: NA
v_gene: TRBV2
abundance: NA
CDR3aa: CASSEEQAISGANVLTF
CDR3nt: TGTGCCAGCAGTGAGGAGCAGGCCATCTCTGGGGCCAACGTCCTGACTTTC

j_gene: TRBJ2-2
d_gene: TRBD2
v_gene: TRBV11-2
abundance: NA
CDR3aa: CASSPGLAGTGELFF
CDR3nt: TGTGCCAGCAGCCCGGGACTAGCGGGAACCGGGGAGCTGTTTTTT

j_gene: TRBJ1-4
d_gene: TRBD1
v_gene: TRBV4-1
abundance: NA
CDR3aa: CASSQEGQGGKLFF
CDR3nt: TGCGCCAGCAGCCAAGAGGGACAGGGGGGAAAACTGTTTTTT

j_gene: TRBJ1-2
d_gene: NA
v_gene: TRBV6-1
abundance: NA
CDR3aa: CASSEASSYGYTF
CDR3nt: TGTGCCAGCAGTGAAGCGTCCAGCTATGGCTACACCTTC

j_gene: TRBJ1-5
d_gene: NA
v_gene: TRBV6-1
abundance: NA
CDR3aa: CASSEARAGYNQPQHF
CDR3nt: TGTGCCAGCAGTGAAGCTAGGGCAGGATACAATCAGCCCCAGCATTTT

j_gene: TRBJ2-3
d_gene: NA
v_gene: TRBV28
abundance: NA
CDR3aa: CASSLMGADTQYF
CDR3nt: TGTGCCAGCAGCCTAATGGGCGCAGATACGCAGTATTTT

j_gene: TRBJ2-1
d_gene: TRBD2
v_gene: TRBV27
abundance: NA
CDR3aa: CASSSPIALTSGSYNEQFF
CDR3nt: TGTGCCAGCAGTTCCCCAATCGCCCTTACTAGCGGGTCCTACAATGAGCAGTTCTTC

j_gene: TRBJ1-3
d_gene: NA
v_gene: TRBV30
abundance: NA
CDR3aa: CAWRETGISGNTIYF
CDR3nt: TGTGCCTGGAGGGAGACAGGTATCTCTGGAAACACCATATATTTT

j_gene: TRBJ2-5
d_gene: TRBD1
v_gene: TRBV25-1
abundance: NA
CDR3aa: CASSDPRTGYQETQYF
CDR3nt: TGTGCCAGCAGTGACCCTCGGACAGGGTACCAAGAGACCCAGTACTTC

j_gene: TRBJ2-7
d_gene: TRBD1
v_gene: TRBV11-2
abundance: NA
CDR3aa: CASSWGTGSYEQYF
CDR3nt: TGTGCCAGCAGCTGGGGGACAGGGTCCTACGAGCAGTACTTC

j_gene: TRBJ2-7
d_gene: NA
v_gene: TRBV10-3
abundance: NA
CDR3aa: CAIRQELQPSYEQYF
CDR3nt: TGTGCCATCAGACAGGAACTCCAACCCAGCTACGAGCAGTACTTC

j_gene: TRBJ2-3
d_gene: NA
v_gene: TRBV20-1
abundance: NA
CDR3aa: CSASVDTQYF
CDR3nt: TGCAGTGCCTCGGTCGATACGCAGTATTTT